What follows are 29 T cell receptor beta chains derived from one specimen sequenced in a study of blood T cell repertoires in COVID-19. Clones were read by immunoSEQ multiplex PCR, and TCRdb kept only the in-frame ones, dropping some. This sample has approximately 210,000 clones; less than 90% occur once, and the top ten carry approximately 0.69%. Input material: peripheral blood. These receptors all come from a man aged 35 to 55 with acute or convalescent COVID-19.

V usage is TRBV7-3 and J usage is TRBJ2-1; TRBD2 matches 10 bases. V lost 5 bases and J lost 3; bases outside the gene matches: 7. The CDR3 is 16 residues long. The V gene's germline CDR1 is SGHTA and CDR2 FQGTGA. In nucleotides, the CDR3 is TGTGCCAGCAGCGCCTCTAGCGGGGGCCGCTACAATGAGCAGTTCTTC. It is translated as CASSASSGGRYNEQFF.

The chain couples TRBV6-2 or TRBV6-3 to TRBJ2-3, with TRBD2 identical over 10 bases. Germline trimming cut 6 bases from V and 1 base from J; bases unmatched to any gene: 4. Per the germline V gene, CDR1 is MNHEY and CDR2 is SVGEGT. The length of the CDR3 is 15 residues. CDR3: CASSPGLAGTDTQYF. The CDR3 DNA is TGTGCCAGCAGCCCAGGACTAGCGGGCACAGATACGCAGTATTTT.

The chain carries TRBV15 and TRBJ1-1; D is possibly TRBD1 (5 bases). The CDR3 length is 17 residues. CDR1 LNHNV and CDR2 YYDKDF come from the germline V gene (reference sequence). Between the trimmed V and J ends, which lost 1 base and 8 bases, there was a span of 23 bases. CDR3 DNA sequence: TGTGCCACCAGCAGAGGATTAGGGGAATTATTTAGCCGGGAAGCTTTCTTT. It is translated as CATSRGLGELFSREAFF. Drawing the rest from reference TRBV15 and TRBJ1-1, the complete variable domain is DAMVIQNPRYQVTQFGKPVTLSCSQTLNHNVMYWYQQKSSQAPKLLFHYYDKDFNNEADTPDNFQSRRPNTSFCFLDIRSPGLGDTAMYLCATSRGLGELFSREAFFGQGTRLTVV.

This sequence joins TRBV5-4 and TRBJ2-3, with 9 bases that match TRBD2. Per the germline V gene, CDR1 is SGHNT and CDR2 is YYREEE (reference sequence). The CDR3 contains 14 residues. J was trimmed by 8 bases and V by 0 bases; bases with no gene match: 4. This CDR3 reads CASSLGTSEFTQYF. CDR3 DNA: TGTGCCAGCAGCTTGGGGACTAGCGAGTTTACGCAGTATTTT.

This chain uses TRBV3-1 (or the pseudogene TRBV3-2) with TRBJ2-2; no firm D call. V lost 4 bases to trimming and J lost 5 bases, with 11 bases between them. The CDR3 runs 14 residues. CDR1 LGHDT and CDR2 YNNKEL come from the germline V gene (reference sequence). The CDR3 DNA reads TGTGCCAGCAGCCCTACCGAAGAAACCGGGGAGCTGTTTTTT. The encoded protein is CASSPTEETGELFF.

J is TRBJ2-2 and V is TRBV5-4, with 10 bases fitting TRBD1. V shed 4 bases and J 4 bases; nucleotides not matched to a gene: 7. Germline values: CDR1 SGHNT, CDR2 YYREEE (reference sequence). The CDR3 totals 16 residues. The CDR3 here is CASSMGQGRSTGELFF. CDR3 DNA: TGTGCCAGCAGCATGGGACAGGGGCGAAGCACCGGGGAGCTGTTTTTT. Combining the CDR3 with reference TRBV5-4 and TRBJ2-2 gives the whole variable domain ETGVTQSPTHLIKTRGQQVTLRCSSQSGHNTVSWYQQALGQGPQFIFQYYREEENGRGNFPPRFSGLQFPNYSSELNVNALELDDSALYLCASSMGQGRSTGELFFGEGSRLTVL.

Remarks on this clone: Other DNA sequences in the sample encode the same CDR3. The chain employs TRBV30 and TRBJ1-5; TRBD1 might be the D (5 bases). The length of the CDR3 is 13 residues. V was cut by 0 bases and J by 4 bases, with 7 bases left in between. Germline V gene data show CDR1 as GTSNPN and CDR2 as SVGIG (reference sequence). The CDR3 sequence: CAWSVQGNQPQHF. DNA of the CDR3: TGTGCCTGGAGTGTCCAGGGAAATCAGCCCCAGCATTTT.

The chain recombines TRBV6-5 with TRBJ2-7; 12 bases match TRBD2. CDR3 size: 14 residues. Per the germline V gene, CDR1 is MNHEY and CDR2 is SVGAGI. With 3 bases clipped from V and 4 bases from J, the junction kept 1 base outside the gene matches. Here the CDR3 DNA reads TGTGCCAGCAGTTATGGACTAGCGGGGTACGAGCAGTACTTC. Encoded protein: CASSYGLAGYEQYF.

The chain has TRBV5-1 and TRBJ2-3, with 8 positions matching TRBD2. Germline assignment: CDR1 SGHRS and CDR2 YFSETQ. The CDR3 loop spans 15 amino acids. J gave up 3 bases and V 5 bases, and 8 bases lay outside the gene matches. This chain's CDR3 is CASSIAGGETDTQYF. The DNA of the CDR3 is TGCGCCAGCAGTATTGCGGGGGGAGAAACAGATACGCAGTATTTT.

DNA for the CDR3: TGTGCCAGTAGTATCGGCTCCTATAATTCACCCCTCCACTTT. Its protein is CASSIGSYNSPLHF. The rearrangement uses TRBV19 and TRBJ1-6; D unresolved. The V gene lost 3 bases and the J gene lost 0 bases, with 3 bases spanning the gap. Germline CDR1 reads LNHDA; CDR2 reads SQIVND (reference sequence). This CDR3 spans 14 amino acids. Using reference TRBV19 and TRBJ1-6 for the parts outside the CDR3, the full variable domain is DGGITQSPKYLFRKEGQNVTLSCEQNLNHDAMYWYRQDPGQGLRLIYYSQIVNDFQKGDIAEGYSVSREKKESFPLTVTSAQKNPTAFYLCASSIGSYNSPLHFGNGTRLTVT.

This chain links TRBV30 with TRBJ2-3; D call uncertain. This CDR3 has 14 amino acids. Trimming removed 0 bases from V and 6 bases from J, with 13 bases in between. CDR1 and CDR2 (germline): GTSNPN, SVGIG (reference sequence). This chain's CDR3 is CAWSVGLLQDTQYF. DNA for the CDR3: TGTGCCTGGAGTGTAGGCCTTCTACAGGATACGCAGTATTTT.

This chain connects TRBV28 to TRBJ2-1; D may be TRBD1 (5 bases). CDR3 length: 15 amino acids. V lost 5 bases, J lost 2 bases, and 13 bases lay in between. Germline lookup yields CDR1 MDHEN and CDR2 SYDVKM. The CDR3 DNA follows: TGTGCCAGCAGTCCCCAAGGGGTCCCCTACAATGAGCAGTTCTTC. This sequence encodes CASSPQGVPYNEQFF.

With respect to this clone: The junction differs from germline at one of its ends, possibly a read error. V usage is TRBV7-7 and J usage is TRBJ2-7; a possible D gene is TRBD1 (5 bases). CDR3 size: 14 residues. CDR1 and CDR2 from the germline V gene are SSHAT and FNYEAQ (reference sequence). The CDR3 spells CASSPRIGAYEQYF. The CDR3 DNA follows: TGTGCTAGCAGCCCCCGGATAGGGGCTTACGAGCAGTACTTC.

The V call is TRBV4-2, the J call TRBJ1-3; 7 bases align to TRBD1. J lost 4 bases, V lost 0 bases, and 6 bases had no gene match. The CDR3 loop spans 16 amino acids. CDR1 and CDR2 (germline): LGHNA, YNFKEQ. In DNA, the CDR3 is TGTGCCAGCAGCCAAGATCGAGGACAGGCAGGAAACACCATATATTTT. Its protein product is CASSQDRGQAGNTIYF.

CDR3 region: CASSPKAGASNEQFF. The CDR3 region has the DNA TGTGCCAGTAGTCCGAAAGCGGGAGCCAGCAATGAGCAGTTCTTC. V gene TRBV19 combines with J gene TRBJ2-1; 8 positions match TRBD2. The J segment lost 6 bases and the V segment lost 5 bases, leaving 9 bases of the junction unmatched. The CDR3 length is 15 residues. From germline, CDR1 is LNHDA and CDR2 SQIVND (reference sequence). Full variable domain (missing parts from reference TRBV19 and TRBJ2-1): DGGITQSPKYLFRKEGQNVTLSCEQNLNHDAMYWYRQDPGQGLRLIYYSQIVNDFQKGDIAEGYSVSREKKESFPLTVTSAQKNPTAFYLCASSPKAGASNEQFFGPGTRLTVL.

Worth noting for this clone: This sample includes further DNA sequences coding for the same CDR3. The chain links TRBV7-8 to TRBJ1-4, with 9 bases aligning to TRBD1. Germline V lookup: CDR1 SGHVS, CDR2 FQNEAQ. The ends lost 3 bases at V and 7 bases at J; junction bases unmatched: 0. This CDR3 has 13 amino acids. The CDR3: CASSLTGGEKLFF. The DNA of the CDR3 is TGTGCCAGCAGCTTGACAGGGGGTGAAAAACTGTTTTTT.

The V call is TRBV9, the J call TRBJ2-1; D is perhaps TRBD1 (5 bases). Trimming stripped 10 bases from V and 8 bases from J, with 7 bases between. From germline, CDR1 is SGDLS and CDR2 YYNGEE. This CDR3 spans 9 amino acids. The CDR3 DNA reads TGTGCCCCAGGGTATGAGCAGTTCTTC. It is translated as CAPGYEQFF.

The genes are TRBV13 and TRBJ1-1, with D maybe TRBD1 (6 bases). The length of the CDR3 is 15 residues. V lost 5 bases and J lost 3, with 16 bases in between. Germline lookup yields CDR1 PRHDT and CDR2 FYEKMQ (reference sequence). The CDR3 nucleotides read TGTGCCAGCAGCCTAGATCGCAGGGGCGACACTGAAGCTTTCTTT. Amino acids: CASSLDRRGDTEAFF.

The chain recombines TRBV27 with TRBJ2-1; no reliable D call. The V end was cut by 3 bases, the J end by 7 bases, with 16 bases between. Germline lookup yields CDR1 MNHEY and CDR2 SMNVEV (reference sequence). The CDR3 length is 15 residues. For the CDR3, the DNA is TGTGCCAGCAGTTTTTTGGGCTCTGGGTCTAATGAGCAGTTCTTC. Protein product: CASSFLGSGSNEQFF.

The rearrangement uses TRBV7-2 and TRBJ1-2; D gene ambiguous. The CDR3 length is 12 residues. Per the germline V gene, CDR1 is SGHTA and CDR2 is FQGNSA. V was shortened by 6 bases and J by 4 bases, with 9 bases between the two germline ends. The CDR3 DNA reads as TGTGCCAGCAGGGCGGGCATCTATGGCTACACCTTC. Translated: CASRAGIYGYTF. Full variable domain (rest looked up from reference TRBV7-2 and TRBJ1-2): GAGVSQSPSNKVTEKGKDVELRCDPISGHTALYWYRQSLGQGLEFLIYFQGNSAPDKSGLPSDRFSAERTGGSVSTLTIQRTQQEDSAVYLCASRAGIYGYTFGSGTRLTVV.

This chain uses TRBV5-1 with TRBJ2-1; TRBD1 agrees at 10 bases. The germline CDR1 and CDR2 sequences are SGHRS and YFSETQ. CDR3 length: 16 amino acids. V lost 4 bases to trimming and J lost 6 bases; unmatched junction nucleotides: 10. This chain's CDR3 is CASSPRLDRGGNEQFF. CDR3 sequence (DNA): TGCGCCAGCAGCCCCCGTTTGGACAGGGGGGGCAATGAGCAGTTCTTC.

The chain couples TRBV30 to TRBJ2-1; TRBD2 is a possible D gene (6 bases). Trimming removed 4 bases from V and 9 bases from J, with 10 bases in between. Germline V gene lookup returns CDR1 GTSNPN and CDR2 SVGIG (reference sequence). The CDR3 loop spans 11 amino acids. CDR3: CAWTGGGEQFF. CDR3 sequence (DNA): TGTGCCTGGACTGGGGGAGGTGAGCAGTTCTTC. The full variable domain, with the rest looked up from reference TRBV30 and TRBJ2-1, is SQTIHQWPATLVQPVGSPLSLECTVEGTSNPNLYWYRQAAGRGLQLLFYSVGIGQISSEVPQNLSASRPQDRQFILSSKKLLLSDSGFYLCAWTGGGEQFFGPGTRLTVL.

The CDR3 DNA reads TGTGCCAGCAAAGAAGGGGCTGGGGCCAACGTCCTGACTTTC. Residues: CASKEGAGANVLTF. The chain couples TRBV27 to TRBJ2-6, with D possibly TRBD1 on 5 matching bases. CDR3 length equals 14 residues. CDR1 is MNHEY, CDR2 SMNVEV, per germline (reference sequence). V lost 7 bases to trimming and J lost 2 bases, with 9 bases between them.

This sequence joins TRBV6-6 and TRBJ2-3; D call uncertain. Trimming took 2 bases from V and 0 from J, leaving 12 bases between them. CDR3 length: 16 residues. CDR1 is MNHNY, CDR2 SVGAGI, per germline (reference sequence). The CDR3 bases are TGTGCCAGCAGTTACCTTCAGGCGTCTAGCACAGATACGCAGTATTTT. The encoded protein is CASSYLQASSTDTQYF.

DNA of the CDR3: TGTGCCAGCAGTCGATCCCGGGACAGGGCCACTAACTATGGCTACACCTTC. It codes for CASSRSRDRATNYGYTF. The genes are TRBV2 and TRBJ1-2; the match to TRBD1 covers 9 bases. This CDR3 has 17 residues. Germline V gene data show CDR1 as SNHLY and CDR2 as FYNNEI. The V gene end was trimmed by 5 bases and the J gene end by 0 bases; junction bases not matched to a gene: 10.

The CDR3 is CASSSTELQETQYF. The CDR3 DNA is TGTGCCAGTAGTTCGACTGAGCTTCAAGAGACCCAGTACTTC. The chain employs TRBV19 and TRBJ2-5; no definite D call. From germline, CDR1 is LNHDA and CDR2 SQIVND (reference sequence). V was cut by 5 bases and J by 2 bases, with 12 bases left in between. This CDR3 contains 14 residues.

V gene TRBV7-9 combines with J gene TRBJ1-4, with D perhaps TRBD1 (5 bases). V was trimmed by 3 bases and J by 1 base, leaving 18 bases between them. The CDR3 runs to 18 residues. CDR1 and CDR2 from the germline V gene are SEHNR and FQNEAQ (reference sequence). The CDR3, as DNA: TGTGCCAGCAGCTTCCGCGCAGGGTCTCCGGGAACTAATGAAAAACTGTTTTTT. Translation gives CASSFRAGSPGTNEKLFF.

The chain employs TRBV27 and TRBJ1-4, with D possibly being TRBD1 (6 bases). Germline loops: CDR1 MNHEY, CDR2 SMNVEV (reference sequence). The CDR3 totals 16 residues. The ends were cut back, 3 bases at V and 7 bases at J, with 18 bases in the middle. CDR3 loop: CASSFLWDDRIEKLFF. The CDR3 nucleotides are TGTGCCAGCAGTTTCCTTTGGGACGACAGGATTGAAAAACTGTTTTTT. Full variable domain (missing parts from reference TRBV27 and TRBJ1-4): EAQVTQNPRYLITVTGKKLTVTCSQNMNHEYMSWYRQDPGLGLRQIYYSMNVEVTDKGDVPEGYKVSRKEKRNFPLILESPSPNQTSLYFCASSFLWDDRIEKLFFGSGTQLSVL.

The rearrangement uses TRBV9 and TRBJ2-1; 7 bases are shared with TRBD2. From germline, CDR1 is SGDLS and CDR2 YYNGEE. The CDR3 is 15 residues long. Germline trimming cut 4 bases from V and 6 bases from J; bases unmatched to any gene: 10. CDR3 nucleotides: TGTGCCAGCAGCATCCGGGACTACCTCTCCAATGAGCAGTTCTTC. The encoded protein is CASSIRDYLSNEQFF.